Below, 22 T cell receptor beta chains from the same sample are listed, as sequenced in a study of T cells in Graves' hyperthyroidism and ophthalmopathy (dated by TCRdb to the late 2010s). The library relied on multiplex PCR. The instrument was an Illumina HiSeq 2000. The TCR beta CDR3 regions were amplified from the RNA transcripts. A first-round RT-PCR of the TCR CDR3 used the HTBI primer set with the Qiagen OneStep RT-PCR kit. Using fastp at Q25 and MiXCR, TCRdb reprocessed the public reads and kept productive beta chains. Duplicate CDR3 protein sequences are folded into a single record with the most common DNA and genes. The sample profile shows 300,000 to 450,000 distinct CDR3 sequences; less than 20% of them were found once. Jointly, the top ten make up 25% to 35% of the sample. Sequenced: blood. These receptors were obtained from a woman aged 18-35 years with Graves' hyperthyroidism that later progressed to Graves' ophthalmopathy.

This clonotype occurred a few times. V is TRBV5-1 and J is TRBJ2-7, with 7 bases fitting TRBD2. This CDR3 has 15 amino acids. V shed 4 bases, J shed 2 bases, and the junction held 9 bases outside the gene matches. Germline values: CDR1 SGHRS, CDR2 YFSETQ. The CDR3 coding sequence is TGCGCCAGCAGCGATGGAGGAGGGAGGGCCTACGAGCAGTACTTC. Translating it yields CASSDGGGRAYEQYF.

This clonotype came up a few times. The chain has TRBV7-9 and TRBJ2-6, with 10 bases lining up with TRBD1. The germline CDR1 and CDR2 sequences are SEHNR and FQNEAQ (reference sequence). Germline trimming cut 6 bases from V and 2 bases from J; bases unmatched to any gene: 16. CDR3 size: 20 residues. The CDR3 reads CASSGAGTGVNSPGANVLTF. CDR3 DNA: TGTGCCAGCAGTGGAGCCGGGACAGGGGTTAATTCGCCTGGGGCCAACGTCCTGACTTTC.

This chain connects TRBV19 to TRBJ2-3; D not resolved. The CDR3 sequence is 13 residues long. The germline V gene encodes CDR1 LNHDA and CDR2 SQIVND (reference sequence). Between the trimmed V and J ends, which lost 2 bases and 8 bases, there was a span of 11 bases. CDR3 residues: CASSITGIGTQYF. The DNA of the CDR3 is TGTGCCAGTAGTATAACCGGAATCGGTACGCAGTATTTT.

This clonotype was recorded many times. This chain uses TRBV27 with TRBJ1-5; maybe TRBD1 (5 bases). CDR1 is MNHEY and CDR2 is SMNVEV in the germline V gene (reference sequence). The CDR3 consists of 20 residues. V lost 0 bases and J lost 0, with 21 bases in between. The CDR3 DNA sequence: TGTGCCAGCAGTTTATCGCGCGGGCCGGGGGTATACCATAGCAATCAGCCCCAGCATTTT. Its protein product is CASSLSRGPGVYHSNQPQHF.

The rearrangement joins TRBV2 to TRBJ2-7, with 8 nucleotides matching TRBD2. This CDR3 has 12 residues. Germline V lookup: CDR1 SNHLY, CDR2 FYNNEI. The ends lost 6 bases at V and 6 bases at J; junction bases unmatched: 4. CDR3 amino acids: CASSGGGGEQYF. The CDR3 coding sequence is TGTGCCAGCAGCGGGGGGGGGGGCGAGCAGTACTTC.

This clonotype was detected ten times or more. The chain uses TRBV6-1 and TRBJ2-1; D gene uncertain. V was pared by 8 bases and J by 3 bases, with 17 bases between. Germline CDR1 MNHNS, CDR2 SASEGT. The CDR3 loop spans 15 amino acids. The CDR3 coding sequence is TGTGCCAGCCCCGAACCCATGGGATTCTACAATGAGCAGTTCTTC. It yields the protein CASPEPMGFYNEQFF.

This clonotype has more than one count but fewer than ten. The V call is TRBV18, the J call TRBJ1-3; maybe TRBD1 (6 bases). V lost 5 bases and J 0 bases, leaving 14 bases between the germline ends. The CDR3 has 16 residues. The germline gives CDR1 KGHSH, CDR2 LQKENI. The CDR3 DNA reads as TGTGCCAGCTCAAGAGGACAGACGAGCTCTGGAAACACCATATATTTT. Translated: CASSRGQTSSGNTIYF.

The V and J genes are TRBV19 and TRBJ2-3, with D perhaps given as TRBD1 or TRBD2 (6 bases each). The CDR3 totals 17 residues. Germline V gene lookup returns CDR1 LNHDA and CDR2 SQIVND (reference sequence). The V end lost 5 bases, the J end lost 2 bases, and 20 bases lay between the germline ends. The CDR3 loop reads CASSPGGGTSVTDTQYF. The CDR3 bases are TGTGCCAGTAGTCCCGGAGGGGGGACATCCGTCACAGATACGCAGTATTTT. The full variable domain, in which reference TRBV19 and TRBJ2-3 provide the parts outside the CDR3, is DGGITQSPKYLFRKEGQNVTLSCEQNLNHDAMYWYRQDPGQGLRLIYYSQIVNDFQKGDIAEGYSVSREKKESFPLTVTSAQKNPTAFYLCASSPGGGTSVTDTQYFGPGTRLTVL.

This chain connects TRBV6-1 to TRBJ2-2, with D uncertain. V was shortened by 8 bases and J by 5 bases, with 12 bases between the two germline ends. This CDR3 spans 13 amino acids. The germline V gene has CDR1 MNHNS and CDR2 SASEGT. CDR3 DNA sequence: TGTGCCAGCGGGGAAAAGGGAACCGGGGAGCTGTTTTTT. Its protein is CASGEKGTGELFF.

This clonotype was counted ten times or more. The V and J genes are TRBV20-1 and TRBJ2-7; 8 nucleotides line up with TRBD1. Trimming cost V 0 bases and J 4 bases; bases outside gene matches: 5. The CDR3 loop spans 14 amino acids. Germline CDR1 and CDR2: DFQATT and SNEGSKA (reference sequence). The CDR3, as DNA: TGCAGTGCTAGAGATATCAGGGGGCTTTACGAGCAGTACTTC. Residues: CSARDIRGLYEQYF.

This clonotype was detected ten times or more. The V and J genes are TRBV5-1 and TRBJ2-2; TRBD1 agrees at 8 bases. The CDR3 is made up of 15 amino acids. The germline V gene encodes CDR1 SGHRS and CDR2 YFSETQ. Trimming cost V 4 bases and J 6 bases; bases outside gene matches: 8. The CDR3 sequence is CASSLSTGQAGELFF. CDR3 DNA: TGCGCCAGCAGCCTGTCAACGGGACAGGCCGGGGAGCTGTTTTTT. The full variable domain, completed using reference TRBV5-1 and TRBJ2-2, is KAGVTQTPRYLIKTRGQQVTLSCSPISGHRSVSWYQQTPGQGLQFLFEYFSETQRNKGNFPGRFSGRQFSNSRSEMNVSTLELGDSALYLCASSLSTGQAGELFFGEGSRLTVL.

This clonotype came up a few times. The J gene is TRBJ2-1, the V gene TRBV20-1; D assignment may be TRBD1 or TRBD2 (5 bases each). The CDR3 consists of 14 residues. Germline CDR1 and CDR2: DFQATT and SNEGSKA (reference sequence). The CDR3 here is CGTASPTSGGEQFF. CDR3 sequence (DNA): TGCGGGACCGCTTCCCCAACGTCGGGCGGTGAGCAGTTCTTC.

The chain recombines TRBV9 with TRBJ1-3, with TRBD1 matching 7 bases. This CDR3 has 17 amino acids. Germline V lookup: CDR1 SGDLS, CDR2 YYNGEE. J lost 0 bases, V lost 4 bases, and 10 bases had no gene match. The CDR3 DNA sequence: TGTGCCAGCAGCTACCGGGACAGACCCTTCTCTGGAAACACCATATATTTT. It codes for CASSYRDRPFSGNTIYF.

This clonotype was seen only a few times. This sequence joins TRBV9 and TRBJ2-1; the D is unclear. Germline CDR1 SGDLS, CDR2 YYNGEE. The CDR3 has 16 residues. The V end lost 0 bases, the J end lost 0 bases, and 10 bases lay between the germline ends. CDR3 region: CASSVVSVSSYNEQFF. DNA of the CDR3: TGTGCCAGCAGCGTAGTGTCGGTTAGCTCCTACAATGAGCAGTTCTTC.

Worth noting for this clonotype: This clone may be a read error of a much larger clone one base away. This chain joins TRBV29-1 and TRBJ1-5; 7 bases fit TRBD1. The CDR3 sequence is 18 residues long. Germline CDR1 is SQVTM and CDR2 is ANQGSEA. Losses at the gene ends were 0 bases for V and 0 bases for J; bases not matched to a gene: 11. CDR3 nucleotides: TGCAGCGTTGAAGAAGTTCAAGGGGACAGAGATAGCAATCAGCCCCAGCATTTT. Encoded protein: CSVEEVQGDRDSNQPQHF.

A few counts support this clonotype. This chain connects TRBV24-1 to TRBJ2-2; 10 bases line up with TRBD2. The V gene end was trimmed by 4 bases and the J gene end by 2 bases; junction bases not matched to a gene: 9. This CDR3 is 18 amino acids long. Germline V CDR1 and CDR2: KGHDR, SFDVKD. In DNA, the CDR3 is TGTGCCACCAGTGACCCCCTAGCTAGCGGGAGAAACACCGGGGAGCTGTTTTTT. Protein: CATSDPLASGRNTGELFF.

In the case of this clonotype: One end of the junction fails to match germline, which may point to a read error. The CDR3 DNA is TGCGCCAGCCGTACCCCAGGCTCCTACAATGAGCAGCTCTTC. Translating gives CASRTPGSYNEQLF. This chain links TRBV4-1 with TRBJ2-1; D unclear. Germline assignment: CDR1 MGHRA and CDR2 YSYEKL. The CDR3 has 14 residues.

The chain carries TRBV30 and TRBJ2-4, with 11 bases that match TRBD1. With V trimmed by 1 base and J by 6 bases, 2 bases remained unmatched. The CDR3 is made up of 14 amino acids. The germline CDR1 and CDR2 sequences are GTSNPN and SVGIG (reference sequence). CDR3 coding DNA: TGTGCCTGGAGTGCCGGGACAGGGGGAAACATTCAGTACTTC. It encodes CAWSAGTGGNIQYF.

This clonotype has a count of ten or more. This rearrangement joins TRBV27 to TRBJ1-2, with D perhaps matching TRBD1 (6 bases). This CDR3 region has 15 residues. Trimming left V 4 bases short and J 6 bases short, with 18 bases between. Germline V gene lookup returns CDR1 MNHEY and CDR2 SMNVEV (reference sequence). The CDR3 reads CASSSSVWGQHGYTF. The DNA for the CDR3 is TGTGCCAGCAGTTCATCGGTATGGGGGCAGCATGGCTACACCTTC.

This clonotype was counted at least ten times. V usage is TRBV7-9 and J usage is TRBJ2-1; no definite D call. The CDR3 has 14 residues. Deletions cut 3 bases from V and 0 bases from J, with 6 bases between. Germline assignment: CDR1 SEHNR and CDR2 FQNEAQ (reference sequence). Here the CDR3 reads CASSFSTSYNEQFF. In DNA, the CDR3 is TGTGCCAGCAGCTTTAGTACCTCCTACAATGAGCAGTTCTTC.

This clonotype was observed at least ten times. V is TRBV18 and J is TRBJ2-1; possibly TRBD1 for D (6 bases). The CDR3 is 14 amino acids. Germline CDR1 and CDR2: KGHSH and LQKENI. Trimming took 8 bases from V and 7 from J, leaving 18 bases between them. The CDR3 DNA is TGTGCCAGCGCCGGACAGATTCTTGTGAATGAGCAGTTCTTC. This codes for CASAGQILVNEQFF.

Many counts were recorded for this clonotype. The chain has TRBV6-1 and TRBJ2-5; a weak D match, TRBD2 (5 bases). V lost 6 bases and J 1 base, leaving 12 bases between the germline ends. The CDR3 runs to 14 residues. The germline CDR1 and CDR2 sequences are MNHNS and SASEGT. The CDR3 bases are TGTGCCAGCAGCGGGGTAGCGCTCCAAGAGACCCAGTACTTC. Its protein is CASSGVALQETQYF.